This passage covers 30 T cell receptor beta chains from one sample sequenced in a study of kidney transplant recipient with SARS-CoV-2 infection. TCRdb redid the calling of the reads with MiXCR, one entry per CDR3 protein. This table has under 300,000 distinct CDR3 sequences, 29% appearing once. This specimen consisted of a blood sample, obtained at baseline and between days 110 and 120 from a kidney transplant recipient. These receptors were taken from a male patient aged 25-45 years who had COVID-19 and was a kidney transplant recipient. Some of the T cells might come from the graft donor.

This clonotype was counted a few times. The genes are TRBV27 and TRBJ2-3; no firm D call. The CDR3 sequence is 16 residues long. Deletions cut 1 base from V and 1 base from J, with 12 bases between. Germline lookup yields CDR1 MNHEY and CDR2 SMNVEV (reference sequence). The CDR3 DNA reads TGTGCCAGCAGTTTATTGGGTCCCACGGGCACAGATACGCAGTATTTT. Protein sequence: CASSLLGPTGTDTQYF.

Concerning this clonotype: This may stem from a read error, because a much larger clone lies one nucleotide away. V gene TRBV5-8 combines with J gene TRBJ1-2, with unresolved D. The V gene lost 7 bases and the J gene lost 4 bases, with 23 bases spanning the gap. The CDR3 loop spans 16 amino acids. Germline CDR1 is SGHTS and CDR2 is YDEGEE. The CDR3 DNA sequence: TGTGCCAGCGGTAAGAATCATCCACGAAAGGCCTATGGCTACACCTTC. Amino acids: CASGKNHPRKAYGYTF.

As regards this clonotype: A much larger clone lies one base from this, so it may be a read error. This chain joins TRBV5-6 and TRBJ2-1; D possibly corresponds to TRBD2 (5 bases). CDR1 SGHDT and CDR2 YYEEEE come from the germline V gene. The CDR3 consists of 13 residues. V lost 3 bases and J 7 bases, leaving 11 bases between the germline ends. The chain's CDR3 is CASSWGARNEQFF. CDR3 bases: TGTGCCAGCAGCTGGGGAGCGCGGAATGAGCAGTTCTTC.

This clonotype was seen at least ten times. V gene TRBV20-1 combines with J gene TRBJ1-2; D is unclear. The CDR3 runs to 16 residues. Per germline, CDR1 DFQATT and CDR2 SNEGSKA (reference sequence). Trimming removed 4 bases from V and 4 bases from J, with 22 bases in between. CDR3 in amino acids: CSAKHQLFRKTYGYTF. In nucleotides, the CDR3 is TGCAGTGCTAAACATCAGCTGTTTCGAAAGACCTATGGCTACACCTTC.

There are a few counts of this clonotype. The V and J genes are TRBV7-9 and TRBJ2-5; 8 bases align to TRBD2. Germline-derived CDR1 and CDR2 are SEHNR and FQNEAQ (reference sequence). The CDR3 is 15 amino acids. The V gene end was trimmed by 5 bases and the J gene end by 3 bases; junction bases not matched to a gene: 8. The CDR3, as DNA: TGTGCCAGCAGCCAGGGACTAGTCGAGAAAGAGACCCAGTACTTC. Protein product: CASSQGLVEKETQYF.

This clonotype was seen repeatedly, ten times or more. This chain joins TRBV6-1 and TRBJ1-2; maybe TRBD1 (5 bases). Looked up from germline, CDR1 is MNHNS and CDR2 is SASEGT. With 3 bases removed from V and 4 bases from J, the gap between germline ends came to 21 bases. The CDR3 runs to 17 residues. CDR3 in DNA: TGTGCCAGCAGTGAGACCAGGGAATGTAGAAAGACCTATGGCTACACCTTC. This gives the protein CASSETRECRKTYGYTF.

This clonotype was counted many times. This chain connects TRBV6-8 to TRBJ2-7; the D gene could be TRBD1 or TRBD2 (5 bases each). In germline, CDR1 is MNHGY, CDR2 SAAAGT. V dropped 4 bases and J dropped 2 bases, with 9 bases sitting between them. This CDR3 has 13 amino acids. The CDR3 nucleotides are TGTGCCAGCAGTTGGGGGACGGCCTACGAGCAGTACTTC. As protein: CASSWGTAYEQYF.

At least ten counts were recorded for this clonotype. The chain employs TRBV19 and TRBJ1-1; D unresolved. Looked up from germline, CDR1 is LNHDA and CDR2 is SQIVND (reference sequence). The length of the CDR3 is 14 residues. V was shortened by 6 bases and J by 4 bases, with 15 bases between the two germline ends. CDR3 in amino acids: CASRPGQEGTEAFF. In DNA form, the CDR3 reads TGTGCCAGTAGACCGGGTCAGGAAGGCACTGAAGCTTTCTTT.

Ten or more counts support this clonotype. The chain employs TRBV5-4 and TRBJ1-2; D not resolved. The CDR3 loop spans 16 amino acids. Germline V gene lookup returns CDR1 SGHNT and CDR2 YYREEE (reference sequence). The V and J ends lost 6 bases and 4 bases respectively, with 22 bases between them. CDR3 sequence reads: CASTRNVPGKTYGYTF. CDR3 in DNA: TGTGCCAGCACAAGGAACGTACCAGGAAAGACCTATGGCTACACCTTC. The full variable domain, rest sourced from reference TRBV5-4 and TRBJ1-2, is ETGVTQSPTHLIKTRGQQVTLRCSSQSGHNTVSWYQQALGQGPQFIFQYYREEENGRGNFPPRFSGLQFPNYSSELNVNALELDDSALYLCASTRNVPGKTYGYTFGSGTRLTVV.

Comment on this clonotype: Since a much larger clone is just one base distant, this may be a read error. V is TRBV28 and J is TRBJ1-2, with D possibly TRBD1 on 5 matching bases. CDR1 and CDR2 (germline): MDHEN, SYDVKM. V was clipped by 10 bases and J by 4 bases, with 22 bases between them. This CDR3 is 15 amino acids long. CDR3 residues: CATRDSYRVGYGYTF. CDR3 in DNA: TGTGCCACCAGGGATTCTTATAGGGTAGGCTATGGCTACACCTTC.

In DNA form, the CDR3 reads TGTGCCAGCAGCACGATTTGTTCAGCTCGAAGGACCTATGGCTACACCTTC. This codes for CASSTICSARRTYGYTF. This rearrangement joins TRBV7-4 to TRBJ1-2, with D hard to call. Germline CDR1 SGHVT, CDR2 SQSDAQ. The V end was cut by 5 bases, the J end by 4 bases, with 23 bases between. There are 17 residues in the CDR3. Full variable domain (outside the CDR3, taken from reference TRBV7-4 and TRBJ1-2): GAGVSQSPRYKVAKRGRDVALRCDSISGHVTLYWYRQTLGQGSEVLTYSQSDAQRDKSGRPSGRFSAERPERSVSTLKIQRTEQGDSAVYLCASSTICSARRTYGYTFGSGTRLTVV.

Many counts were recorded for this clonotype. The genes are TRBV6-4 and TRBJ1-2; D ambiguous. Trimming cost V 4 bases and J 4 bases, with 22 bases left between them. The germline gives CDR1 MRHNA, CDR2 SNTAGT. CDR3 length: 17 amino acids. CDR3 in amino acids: CASSGSFSHGKTYGYTF. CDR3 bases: TGTGCCAGCAGTGGCTCGTTCTCACACGGAAAGACCTATGGCTACACCTTC.

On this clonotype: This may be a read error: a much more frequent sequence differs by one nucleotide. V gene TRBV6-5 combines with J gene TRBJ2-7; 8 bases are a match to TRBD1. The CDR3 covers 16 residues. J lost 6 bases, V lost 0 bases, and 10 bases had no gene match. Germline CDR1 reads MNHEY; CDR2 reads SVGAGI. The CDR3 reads CASSYSQQGATCEQYF. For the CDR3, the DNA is TGTGCCAGCAGTTACTCCCAGCAGGGGGCTACCTGCGAGCAGTACTTC.

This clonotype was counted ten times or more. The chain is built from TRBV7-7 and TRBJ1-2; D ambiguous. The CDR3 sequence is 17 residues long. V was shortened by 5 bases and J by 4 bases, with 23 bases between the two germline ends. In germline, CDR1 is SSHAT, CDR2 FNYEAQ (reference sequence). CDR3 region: CASSVSGKCRKTYGYTF. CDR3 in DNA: TGTGCCAGCAGCGTAAGTGGTAAGTGCCGAAAGACCTATGGCTACACCTTC.

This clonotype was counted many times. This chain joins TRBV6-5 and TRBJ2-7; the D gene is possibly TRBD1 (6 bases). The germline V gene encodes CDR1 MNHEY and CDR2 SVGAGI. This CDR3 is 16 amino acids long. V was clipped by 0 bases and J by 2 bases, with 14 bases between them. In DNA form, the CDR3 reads TGTGCCAGCAGTTACTCGATTTCCGGACAGACCTACGAGCAGTACTTC. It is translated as CASSYSISGQTYEQYF.

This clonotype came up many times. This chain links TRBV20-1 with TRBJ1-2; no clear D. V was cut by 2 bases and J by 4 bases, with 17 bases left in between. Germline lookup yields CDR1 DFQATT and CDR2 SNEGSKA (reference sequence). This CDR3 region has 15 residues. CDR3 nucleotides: TGCAGTGCTAGAACTGGTCAGGACCTATTCTATGGCTACACCTTC. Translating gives CSARTGQDLFYGYTF.

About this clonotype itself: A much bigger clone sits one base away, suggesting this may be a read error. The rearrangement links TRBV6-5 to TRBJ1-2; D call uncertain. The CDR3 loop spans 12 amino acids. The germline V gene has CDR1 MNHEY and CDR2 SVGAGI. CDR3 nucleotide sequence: TGTGCCAGCAGCTCGTCCTTGCGCGGCTACGCCTTC. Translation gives CASSSSLRGYAF.

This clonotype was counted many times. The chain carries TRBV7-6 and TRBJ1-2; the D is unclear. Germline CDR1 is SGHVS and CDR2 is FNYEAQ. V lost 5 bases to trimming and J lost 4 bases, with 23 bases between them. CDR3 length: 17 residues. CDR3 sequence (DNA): TGTGCCAGCAGCGCTTTCCCCGATCTCGGAAAGACCTATGGCTACACCTTC. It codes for CASSAFPDLGKTYGYTF.

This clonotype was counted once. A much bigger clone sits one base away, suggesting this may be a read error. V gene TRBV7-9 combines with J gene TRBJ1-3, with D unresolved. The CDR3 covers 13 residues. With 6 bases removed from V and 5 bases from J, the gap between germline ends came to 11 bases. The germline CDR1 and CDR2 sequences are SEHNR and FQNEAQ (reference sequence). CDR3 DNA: TGTGCCAGCAGGGACGGCACTAGAAACACCATATATTTT. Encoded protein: CASRDGTRNTIYF.

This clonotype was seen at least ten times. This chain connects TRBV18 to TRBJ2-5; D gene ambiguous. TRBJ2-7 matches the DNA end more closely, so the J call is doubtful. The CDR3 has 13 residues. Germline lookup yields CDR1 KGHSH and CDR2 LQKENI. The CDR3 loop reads CASSPPGQHEQYF. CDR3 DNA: TGTGCCAGCTCACCACCAGGGCAGCACGAGCAGTACTTC.

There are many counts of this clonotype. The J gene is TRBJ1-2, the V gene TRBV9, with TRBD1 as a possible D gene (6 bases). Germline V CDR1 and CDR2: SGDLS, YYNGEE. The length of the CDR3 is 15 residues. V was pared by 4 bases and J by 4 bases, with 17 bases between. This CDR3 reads CASSPLTGAAYGYTF. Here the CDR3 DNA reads TGTGCCAGCAGCCCCCTGACAGGCGCAGCCTATGGCTACACCTTC. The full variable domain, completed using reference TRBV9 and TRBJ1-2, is DSGVTQTPKHLITATGQRVTLRCSPRSGDLSVYWYQQSLDQGLQFLIQYYNGEERAKGNILERFSAQQFPDLHSELNLSSLELGDSALYFCASSPLTGAAYGYTFGSGTRLTVV.

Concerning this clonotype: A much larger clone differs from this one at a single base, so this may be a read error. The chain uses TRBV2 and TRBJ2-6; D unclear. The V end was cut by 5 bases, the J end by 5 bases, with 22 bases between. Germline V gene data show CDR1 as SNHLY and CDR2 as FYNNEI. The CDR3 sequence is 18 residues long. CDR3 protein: CASSLLLLIQSRANVLTF. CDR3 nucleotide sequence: TGTGCCAGCAGTTTATTATTACTGATACAAAGTCGGGCCAACGTCCTGACTTTC.

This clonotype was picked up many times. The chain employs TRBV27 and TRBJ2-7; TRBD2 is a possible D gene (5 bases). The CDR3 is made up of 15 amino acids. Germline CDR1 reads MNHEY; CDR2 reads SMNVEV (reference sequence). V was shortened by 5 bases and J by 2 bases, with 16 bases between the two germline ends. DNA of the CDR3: TGTGCCAGCAGTCCGTGGACTCAACAAACCTACGAGCAGTACTTC. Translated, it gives CASSPWTQQTYEQYF.

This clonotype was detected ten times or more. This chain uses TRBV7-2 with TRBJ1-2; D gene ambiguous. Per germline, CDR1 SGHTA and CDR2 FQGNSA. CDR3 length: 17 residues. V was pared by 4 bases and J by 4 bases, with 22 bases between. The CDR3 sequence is CASSSSHRDGKTYGYTF. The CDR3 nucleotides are TGTGCCAGCAGCTCTTCTCACAGAGACGGAAAGACCTATGGCTACACCTTC.

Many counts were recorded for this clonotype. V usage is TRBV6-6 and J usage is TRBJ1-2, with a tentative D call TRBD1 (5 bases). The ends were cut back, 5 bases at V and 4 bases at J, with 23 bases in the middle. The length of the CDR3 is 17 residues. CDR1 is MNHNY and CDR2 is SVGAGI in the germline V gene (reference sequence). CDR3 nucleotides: TGTGCCAGCAGTAGTACCACAGGTGGGAGAAAGACCTATGGCTACACCTTC. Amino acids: CASSSTTGGRKTYGYTF.

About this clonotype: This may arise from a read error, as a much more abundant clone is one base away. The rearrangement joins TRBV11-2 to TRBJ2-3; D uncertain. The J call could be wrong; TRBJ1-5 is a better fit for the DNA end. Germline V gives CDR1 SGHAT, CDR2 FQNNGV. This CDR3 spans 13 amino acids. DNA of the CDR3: TGTGCCAGCAGCCCCTATTTTGTGGGTACGCAGCATTTT. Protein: CASSPYFVGTQHF.

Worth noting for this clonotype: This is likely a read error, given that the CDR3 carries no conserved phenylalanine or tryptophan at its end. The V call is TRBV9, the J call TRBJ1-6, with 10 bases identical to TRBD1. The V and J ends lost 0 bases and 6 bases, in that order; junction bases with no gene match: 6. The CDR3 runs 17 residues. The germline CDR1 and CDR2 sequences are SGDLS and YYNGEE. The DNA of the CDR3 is TGTGCCAGCAGCGTAGCCCCTAGGACAGGGGGTAATTCACCCCTCCACCTT. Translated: CASSVAPRTGGNSPLHL.

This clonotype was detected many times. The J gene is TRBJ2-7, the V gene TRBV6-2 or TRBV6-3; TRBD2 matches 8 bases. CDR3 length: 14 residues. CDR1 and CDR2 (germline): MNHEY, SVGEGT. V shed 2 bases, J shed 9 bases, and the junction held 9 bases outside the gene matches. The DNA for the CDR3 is TGTGCCAGCAGTTACCGGGGGGGCCCCGAGAGGCAGTACTTC. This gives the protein CASSYRGGPERQYF.

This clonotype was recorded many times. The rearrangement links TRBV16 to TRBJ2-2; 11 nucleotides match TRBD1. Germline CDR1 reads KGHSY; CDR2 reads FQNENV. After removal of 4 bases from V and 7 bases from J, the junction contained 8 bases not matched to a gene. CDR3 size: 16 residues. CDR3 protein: CASSPGQGALNGELFF. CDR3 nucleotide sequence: TGTGCCAGCAGCCCCGGACAGGGGGCGCTGAACGGGGAGCTGTTTTTT.

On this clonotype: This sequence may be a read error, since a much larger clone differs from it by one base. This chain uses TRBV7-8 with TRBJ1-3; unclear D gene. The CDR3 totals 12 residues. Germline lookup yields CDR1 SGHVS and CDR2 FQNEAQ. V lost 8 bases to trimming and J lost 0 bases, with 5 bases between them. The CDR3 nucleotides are TGTGCCAGCGCCGACTCTGGAAACACCATATATTTT. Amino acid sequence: CASADSGNTIYF.